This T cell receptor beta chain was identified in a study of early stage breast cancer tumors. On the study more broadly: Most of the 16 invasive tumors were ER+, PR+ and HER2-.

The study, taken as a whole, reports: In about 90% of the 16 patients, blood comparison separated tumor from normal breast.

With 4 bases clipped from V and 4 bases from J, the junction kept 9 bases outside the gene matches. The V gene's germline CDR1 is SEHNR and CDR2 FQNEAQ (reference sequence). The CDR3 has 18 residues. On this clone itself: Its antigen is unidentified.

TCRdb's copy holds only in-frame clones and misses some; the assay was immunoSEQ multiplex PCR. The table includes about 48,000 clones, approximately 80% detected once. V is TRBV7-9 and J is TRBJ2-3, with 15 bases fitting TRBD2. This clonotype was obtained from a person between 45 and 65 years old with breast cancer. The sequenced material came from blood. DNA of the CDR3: TGTGCCAGCAGCTCCCCCCCGGGGACTAGCGGGAGGCCAGATACGCAGTATTTT. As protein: CASSSPPGTSGRPDTQYF.